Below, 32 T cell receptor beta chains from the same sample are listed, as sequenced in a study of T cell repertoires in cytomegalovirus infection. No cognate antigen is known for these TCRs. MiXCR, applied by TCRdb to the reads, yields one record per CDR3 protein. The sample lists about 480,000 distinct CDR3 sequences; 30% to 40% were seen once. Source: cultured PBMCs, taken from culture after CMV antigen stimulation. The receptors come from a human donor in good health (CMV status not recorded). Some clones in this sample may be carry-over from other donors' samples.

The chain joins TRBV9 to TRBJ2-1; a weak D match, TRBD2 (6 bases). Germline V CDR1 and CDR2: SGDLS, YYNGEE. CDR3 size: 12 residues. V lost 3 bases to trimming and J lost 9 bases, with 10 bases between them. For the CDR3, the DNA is TGTGCCAGCAGCGCCACTAGCCGTGAGCAGTTCTTC. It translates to CASSATSREQFF.

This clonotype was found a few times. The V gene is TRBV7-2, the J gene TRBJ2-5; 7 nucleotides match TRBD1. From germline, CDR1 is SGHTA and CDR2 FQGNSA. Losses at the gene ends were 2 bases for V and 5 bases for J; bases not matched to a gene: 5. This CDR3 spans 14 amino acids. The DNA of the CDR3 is TGTGCCAGCAGCTTAAACAGGGGCGGGGAGACCCAGTACTTC. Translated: CASSLNRGGETQYF.

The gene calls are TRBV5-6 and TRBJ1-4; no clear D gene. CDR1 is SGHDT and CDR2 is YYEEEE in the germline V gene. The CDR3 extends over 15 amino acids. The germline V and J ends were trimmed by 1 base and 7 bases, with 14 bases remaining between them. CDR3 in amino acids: CASSLRAGSAEKLFF. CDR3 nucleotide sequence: TGTGCCAGCAGCTTGAGGGCGGGCTCGGCTGAAAAACTGTTTTTT. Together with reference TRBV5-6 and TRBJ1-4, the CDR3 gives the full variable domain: DAGVTQSPTHLIKTRGQQVTLRCSPKSGHDTVSWYQQALGQGPQFIFQYYEEEERQRGNFPDRFSGHQFPNYSSELNVNALLLGDSALYLCASSLRAGSAEKLFFGSGTQLSVL.

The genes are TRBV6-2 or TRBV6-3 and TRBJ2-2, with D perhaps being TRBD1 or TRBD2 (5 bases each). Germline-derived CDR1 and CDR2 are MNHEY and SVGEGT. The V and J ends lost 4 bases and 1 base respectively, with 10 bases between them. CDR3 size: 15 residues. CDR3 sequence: CASSSWDLNTGELFF. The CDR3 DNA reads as TGTGCCAGCAGTTCTTGGGACCTGAACACCGGGGAGCTGTTTTTT.

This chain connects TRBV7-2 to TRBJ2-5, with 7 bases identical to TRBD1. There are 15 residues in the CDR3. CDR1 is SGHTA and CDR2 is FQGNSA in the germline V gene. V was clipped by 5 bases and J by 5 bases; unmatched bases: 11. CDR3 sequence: CASSRKTTGIETQYF. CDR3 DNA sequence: TGTGCCAGCAGCCGAAAGACGACAGGGATCGAGACCCAGTACTTC. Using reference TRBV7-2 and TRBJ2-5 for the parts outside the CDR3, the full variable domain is GAGVSQSPSNKVTEKGKDVELRCDPISGHTALYWYRQSLGQGLEFLIYFQGNSAPDKSGLPSDRFSAERTGGSVSTLTIQRTQQEDSAVYLCASSRKTTGIETQYFGPGTRLLVL.

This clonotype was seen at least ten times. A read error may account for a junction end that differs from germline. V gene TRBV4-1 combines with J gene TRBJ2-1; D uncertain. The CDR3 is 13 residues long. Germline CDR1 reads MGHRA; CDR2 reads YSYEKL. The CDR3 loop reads CASSPGSYNEQFF. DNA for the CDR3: TGTGCCAGCAGCCCCGGGTCCTACAATGAGCAGTTCTTC.

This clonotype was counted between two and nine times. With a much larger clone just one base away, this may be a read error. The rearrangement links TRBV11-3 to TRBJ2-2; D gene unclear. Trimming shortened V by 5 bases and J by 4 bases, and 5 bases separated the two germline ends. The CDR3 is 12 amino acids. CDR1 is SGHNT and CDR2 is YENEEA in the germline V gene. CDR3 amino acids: CASSPITGELFF. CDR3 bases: TGTGCCAGCAGCCCAATCACCGGGGAGCTGTTTTTT.

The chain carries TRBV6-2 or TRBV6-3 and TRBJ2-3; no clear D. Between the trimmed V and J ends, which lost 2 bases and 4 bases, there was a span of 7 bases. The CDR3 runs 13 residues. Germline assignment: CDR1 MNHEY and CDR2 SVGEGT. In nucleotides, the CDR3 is TGTGCCAGCAGTTACCGCGAATCAGATACGCAGTATTTT. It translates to CASSYRESDTQYF.

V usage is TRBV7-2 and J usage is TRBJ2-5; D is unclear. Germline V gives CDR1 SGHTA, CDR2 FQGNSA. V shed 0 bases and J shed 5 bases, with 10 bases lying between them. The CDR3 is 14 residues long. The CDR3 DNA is TGTGCCAGCAGCTTAGCGAAGGTTTCGGAGACCCAGTACTTC. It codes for CASSLAKVSETQYF.

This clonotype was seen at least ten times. The CDR3 here is CASSQRASYEQYF. The CDR3 DNA reads as TGTGCCAGCAGCCAGCGGGCCTCCTACGAGCAGTACTTC. The genes are TRBV7-2 and TRBJ2-7; weak D call: TRBD2 (6 bases). Germline V gene data show CDR1 as SGHTA and CDR2 as FQGNSA. Trimming removed 5 bases at V and 0 bases at J, with 8 bases between. The CDR3 loop spans 13 amino acids.

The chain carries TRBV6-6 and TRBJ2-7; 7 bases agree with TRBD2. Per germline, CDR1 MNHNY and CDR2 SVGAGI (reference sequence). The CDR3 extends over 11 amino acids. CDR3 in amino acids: CASTLGGVIHV. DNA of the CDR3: TGTGCCAGCACACTGGGAGGGGTGATACACGTC.

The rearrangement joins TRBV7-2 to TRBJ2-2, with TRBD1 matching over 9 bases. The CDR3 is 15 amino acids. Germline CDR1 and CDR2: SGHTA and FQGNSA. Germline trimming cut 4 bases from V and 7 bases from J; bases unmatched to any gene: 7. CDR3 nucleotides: TGTGCCAGCAGCTCTGGGACAGGGTACAACGGGGAGCTGTTTTTT. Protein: CASSSGTGYNGELFF.

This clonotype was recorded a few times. The CDR3 region has the DNA TGTGCCAGCAGTTACTCGCACTGGAACACTGAAGCTTTCTTT. Translated, it gives CASSYSHWNTEAFF. V is TRBV6-2 or TRBV6-3 and J is TRBJ1-1, with unresolved D. V dropped 0 bases and J dropped 1 base, with 6 bases sitting between them. Germline assignment: CDR1 MNHEY and CDR2 SVGEGT. The CDR3 extends over 14 amino acids.

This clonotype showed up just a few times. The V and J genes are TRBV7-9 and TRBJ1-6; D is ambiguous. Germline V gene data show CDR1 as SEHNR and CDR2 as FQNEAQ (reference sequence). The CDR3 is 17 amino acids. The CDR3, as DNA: TGTGCGATTGGAGAAAATAGACGGAGCTCCTATAATTCACCCCTCCACTTT. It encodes CAIGENRRSSYNSPLHF.

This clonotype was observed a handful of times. CDR3 DNA sequence: TGCAGCGTTGAAGTGCGCAGGGGGCACGGCTACACCTTC. This gives the protein CSVEVRRGHGYTF. V and J are TRBV29-1 and TRBJ1-2; 8 positions agree with TRBD1. Germline CDR1 SQVTM, CDR2 ANQGSEA. This CDR3 is built from 13 residues. V was clipped by 1 base and J by 8 bases; unmatched bases: 6.

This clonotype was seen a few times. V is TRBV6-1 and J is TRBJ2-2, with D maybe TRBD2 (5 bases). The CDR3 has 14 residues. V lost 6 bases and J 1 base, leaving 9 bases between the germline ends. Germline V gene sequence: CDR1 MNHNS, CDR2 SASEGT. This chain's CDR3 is CASRAELNTGELFF. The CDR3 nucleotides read TGTGCCAGCAGAGCGGAGCTGAACACCGGGGAGCTGTTTTTT.

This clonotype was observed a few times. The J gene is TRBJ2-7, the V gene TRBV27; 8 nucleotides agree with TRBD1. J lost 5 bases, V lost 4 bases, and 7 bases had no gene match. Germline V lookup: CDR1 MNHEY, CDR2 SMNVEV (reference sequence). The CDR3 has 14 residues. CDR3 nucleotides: TGTGCCAGCAGTTCTCCGGACAGGGTCCACGAGCAGTACTTC. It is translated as CASSSPDRVHEQYF.

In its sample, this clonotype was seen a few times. The CDR3 DNA reads as TGTGCCAGCAGTGACTTCGCGGGGGTGGACTATGGCTACACCTTC. Translating it yields CASSDFAGVDYGYTF. J is TRBJ1-2 and V is TRBV25-1, with D perhaps matching TRBD1 (5 bases). V lost 3 bases to trimming and J lost 3 bases, with 14 bases between them. The CDR3 runs to 15 residues. CDR1 and CDR2 from the germline V gene are MGHDK and SYGVNS.

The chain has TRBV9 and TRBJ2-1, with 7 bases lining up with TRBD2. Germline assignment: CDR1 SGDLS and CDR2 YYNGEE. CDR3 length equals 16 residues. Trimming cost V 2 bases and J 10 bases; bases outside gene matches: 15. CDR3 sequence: CASSVSLAVGGREQFF. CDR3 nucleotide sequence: TGTGCCAGCAGCGTCTCTCTAGCGGTCGGTGGGAGGGAGCAGTTCTTC.

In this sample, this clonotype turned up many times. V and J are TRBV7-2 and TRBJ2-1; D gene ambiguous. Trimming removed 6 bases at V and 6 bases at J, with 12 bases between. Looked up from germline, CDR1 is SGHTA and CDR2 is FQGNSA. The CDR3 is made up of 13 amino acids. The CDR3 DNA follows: TGTGCCAGCAGTCCATACGTCAGCAATGAGCAGTTCTTC. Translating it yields CASSPYVSNEQFF.

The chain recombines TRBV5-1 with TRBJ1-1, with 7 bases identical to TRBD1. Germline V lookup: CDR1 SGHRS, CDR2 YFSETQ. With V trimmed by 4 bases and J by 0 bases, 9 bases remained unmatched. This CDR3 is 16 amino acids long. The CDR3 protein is CASSPVGQGVNTEAFF. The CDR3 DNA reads TGCGCCAGCAGCCCGGTAGGGCAGGGGGTGAACACTGAAGCTTTCTTT.

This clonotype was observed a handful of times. The DNA for the CDR3 is TGTGCCAGCAGTCTGACTAGCTGGGGCTACGAGCAGTACTTC. It yields the protein CASSLTSWGYEQYF. The chain combines TRBV28 with TRBJ2-7; 7 nucleotides line up with TRBD2. The CDR3 extends over 14 amino acids. The germline V gene encodes CDR1 MDHEN and CDR2 SYDVKM. V lost 5 bases to trimming and J lost 3 bases; unmatched junction nucleotides: 7.

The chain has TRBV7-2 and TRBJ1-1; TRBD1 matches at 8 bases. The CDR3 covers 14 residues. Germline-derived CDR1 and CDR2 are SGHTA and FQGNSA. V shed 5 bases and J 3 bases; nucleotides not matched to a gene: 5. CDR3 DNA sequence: TGTGCCAGCAGCCCTGACAGGGGATACACTGAAGCTTTCTTT. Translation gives CASSPDRGYTEAFF. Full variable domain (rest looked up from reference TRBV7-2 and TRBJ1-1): GAGVSQSPSNKVTEKGKDVELRCDPISGHTALYWYRQSLGQGLEFLIYFQGNSAPDKSGLPSDRFSAERTGGSVSTLTIQRTQQEDSAVYLCASSPDRGYTEAFFGQGTRLTVV.

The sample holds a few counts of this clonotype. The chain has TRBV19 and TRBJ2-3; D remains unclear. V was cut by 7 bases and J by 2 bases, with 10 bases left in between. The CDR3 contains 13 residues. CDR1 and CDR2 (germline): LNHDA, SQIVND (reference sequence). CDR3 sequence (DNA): TGTGCCAGTAAGCTGAATCCCACAGATACGCAGTATTTT. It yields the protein CASKLNPTDTQYF.

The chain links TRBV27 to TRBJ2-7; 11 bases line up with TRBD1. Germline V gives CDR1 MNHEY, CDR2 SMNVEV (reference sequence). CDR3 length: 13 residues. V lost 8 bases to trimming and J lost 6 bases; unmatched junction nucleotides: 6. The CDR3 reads CASGSGQGGEQYF. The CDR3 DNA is TGTGCCAGCGGATCGGGACAGGGGGGCGAGCAGTACTTC.

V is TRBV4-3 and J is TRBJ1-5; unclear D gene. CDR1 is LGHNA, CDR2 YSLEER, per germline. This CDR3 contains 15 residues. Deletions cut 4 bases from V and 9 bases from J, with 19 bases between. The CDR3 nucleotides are TGCGCCAGCAGCCCTGCGCCCGGAATCGGAGGGCCCCAGCATTTT. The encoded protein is CASSPAPGIGGPQHF.

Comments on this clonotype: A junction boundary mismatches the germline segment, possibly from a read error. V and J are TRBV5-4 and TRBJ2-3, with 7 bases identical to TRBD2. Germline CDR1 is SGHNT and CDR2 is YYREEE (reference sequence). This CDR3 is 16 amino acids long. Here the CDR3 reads CASSLRLAASTATQYF. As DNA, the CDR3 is TGTGCCAGCAGCTTGCGTCTAGCGGCTAGCACAGCTACGCAGTATTTT.

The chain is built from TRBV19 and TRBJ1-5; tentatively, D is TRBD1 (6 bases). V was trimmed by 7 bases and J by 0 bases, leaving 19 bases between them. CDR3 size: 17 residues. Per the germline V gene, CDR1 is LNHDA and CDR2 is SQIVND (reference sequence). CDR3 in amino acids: CASTSGWTAHSNQPQHF. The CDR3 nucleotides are TGTGCCAGTACCTCCGGGTGGACAGCCCATAGCAATCAGCCCCAGCATTTT.

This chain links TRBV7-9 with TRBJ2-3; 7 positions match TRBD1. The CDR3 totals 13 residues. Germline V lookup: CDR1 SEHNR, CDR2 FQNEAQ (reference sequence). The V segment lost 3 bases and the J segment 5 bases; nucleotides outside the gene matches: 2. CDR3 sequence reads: CASSLTGQDTQYF. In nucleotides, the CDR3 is TGTGCCAGCAGCTTGACAGGGCAAGATACGCAGTATTTT.

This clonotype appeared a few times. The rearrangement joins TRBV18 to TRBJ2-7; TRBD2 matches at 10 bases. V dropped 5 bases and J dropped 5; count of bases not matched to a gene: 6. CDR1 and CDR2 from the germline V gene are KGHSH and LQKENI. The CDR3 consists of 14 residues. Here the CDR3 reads CASSASGRSDEQYF. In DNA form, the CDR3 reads TGTGCCAGCTCAGCTAGCGGGAGATCGGACGAGCAGTACTTC.

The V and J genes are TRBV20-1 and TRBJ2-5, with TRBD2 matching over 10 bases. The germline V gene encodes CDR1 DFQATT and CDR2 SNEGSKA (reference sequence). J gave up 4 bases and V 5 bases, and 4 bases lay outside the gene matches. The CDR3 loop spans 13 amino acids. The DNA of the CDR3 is TGCAGTGCTCCTAGCGGGAGCCGAGAGACCCAGTACTTC. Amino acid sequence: CSAPSGSRETQYF.

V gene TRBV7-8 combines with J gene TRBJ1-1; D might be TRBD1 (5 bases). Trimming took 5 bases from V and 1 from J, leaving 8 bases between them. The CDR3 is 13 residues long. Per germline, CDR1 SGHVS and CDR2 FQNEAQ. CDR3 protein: CASSQGRNTEAFF. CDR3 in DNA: TGTGCCAGCAGCCAGGGACGGAACACTGAAGCTTTCTTT. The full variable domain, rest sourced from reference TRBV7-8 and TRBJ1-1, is GAGVSQSPRYKVAKRGQDVALRCDPISGHVSLFWYQQALGQGPEFLTYFQNEAQLDKSGLPSDRFFAERPEGSVSTLKIQRTQQEDSAVYLCASSQGRNTEAFFGQGTRLTVV.